This T cell receptor (beta chain) was recorded in a study of cytomegalovirus exposure and HLA in healthy donors (dated by TCRdb to about 2017). The study in broad terms: An earlier analysis of approximately 590 of the donors reported approximately 300 Gb of sequence data and 117 million unique TCR beta sequences from some 180 million T cells. High-throughput TCR immunosequencing, statistical association of individual TCRs with disease status, and machine learning were combined to predict cytomegalovirus infection status. HLA typing covered class I and class II loci at four-digit resolution. In addition to the first cohort of 650 to 800 subjects, a separate validation cohort of some 120 different subjects was used. The later analysis used no new phenotypic data to find candidate immune exposures, relying instead on TCR beta sequences and their occurrence across donors. About 320 gigabases of sequencing data and 80 million or so unique TCR sequences were included in an early release covering around 650 HLA-typed donors. The number of typed donors differed by locus: about 629-630 for A, B, C, DRB1 and DQB1; about 520 for DQA1; around 580 for DPA1; and around 470 for DPB1. An earlier analysis of approximately 640 of the donors applied high-throughput TCR beta sequencing to assess whether each TCR beta V gene segment acted as functional or pseudogenic. The T cell repertoires of under 700 subjects were profiled by immunosequencing and related to cytomegalovirus serostatus. Among the 398 genotyped donors, under 90% belonged to the genetic ancestry cluster associated with self-reported Caucasian donors. Among 398 genotyped donors of the cohort, an average of around 240,000 unique TCR beta nucleotide sequences was sequenced per donor, of which about 19% were non-productive. Because of strong linkage in the cohort, roughly five DR-DQ haplotypes were treated as single units for association and clustering. Donor age, sex, ethnicity and CMV serostatus were compiled together with the repertoire data. The aim of the study was to test whether cataloging public T cell receptors could identify signatures of past pathogen exposure. Every repertoire in the discovery cohort had been generated on one and the same sequencing platform. To study patterns of TCR occurrence, a later analysis re-analyzed previously published TCR beta repertoires from more than 550 donors and added high-resolution HLA genotyping. A later genetic analysis used genome-wide SNP genotypes for about three fifths of the 666 donors, treating that subset as a discovery cohort.

Library method: the immunoSEQ multiplex PCR assay. For the multiplex PCR, a mixture combining 60 forward primers for TCR Vbeta segments and 13 reverse primers for TCR Jbeta segments was used. The CDR3 region of rearranged TCR beta genes was amplified from genomic DNA by a multiplex PCR assay. Amplified TCR beta libraries were sequenced as 87-base-pair reads on the Illumina HiSeq System. The source study handled its data this way. Across the 700 or so repertoires, a later analysis counted 60 million to 90 million unique TCR beta chains, approximately 12 million of which were shared by at least two donors. Raw reads were error-corrected and collapsed into unique sequences with a nearest-neighbor algorithm that merged closely related sequences to remove PCR and sequencing errors. To assign V, D and J gene segments, CDR3 sequences were aligned to IMGT reference sequences. For a sequence to be retained, at least a six-nucleotide match to both a V gene segment and a J gene segment was required. A rearrangement was called productive if the CDR3 had no stop codons and remained in frame with V and J, and every other rearrangement was called non-productive. CDR3 was defined according to IMGT convention as the region running from the second conserved V-encoded cysteine to the conserved J-encoded phenylalanine. The earlier analysis of about 590 of the donors excluded sequences that lacked an unambiguous match to a single V gene segment. In an earlier analysis of 450 to 700 of the donors, V segments were called functional above 56.7% productive rearrangements and were called segregating when the between-donor standard deviation exceeded 5%. A statistical classification framework was developed to diagnose cytomegalovirus status using the catalog of TCR beta chain sequences. V and J gene assignment, in a later analysis, came from comparing TCR nucleotide sequences with IMGT/GENE-DB human TR gene sequences. Using the TCRdist pipeline, a later analysis assigned CDR3 sequences along with most-parsimonious VDJ recombination scenarios. A later analysis defined each TCR beta chain by its CDR3 amino acid sequence plus V-gene family, and excluded reads lacking a unique V-gene family. In a later analysis, 500 to 700 highly shared, low-generation-probability nucleotide sequences were removed to address suspected cross-contamination and a sequencing artifact. In a later analysis, a clonal expansion index for each public chain was calculated from normalized within-repertoire ranks of inferred template counts. A later analysis computed generation probabilities with a VDJ recombination model fitted to out-of-frame rearrangements, and checked the results against IGoR. A later analysis scored TCR-TCR, TCR-HLA and TCR-CMV co-occurrence with hypergeometric tests, applying a repertoire-size bias correction to TCR pairs. A later analysis estimated false discovery rates by permuting HLA or CMV assignments 20 times. In a later analysis, co-occurring TCRs were grouped using DBSCAN, with TCRdist sequence similarity added in when clustering inside HLA-allele-positive subsets. Repertoires with fewer than 30,000 or more than 120,000 public chains, plus five repertoires with anomalous nucleotide sharing, were excluded from co-occurrence clustering. TCRdb retrieved this table from immuneACCESS and kept in-frame rearrangements only. Not all clones are present; in checked studies, unresolved V genes account for under half, and no reason is known for the remainder. The V and J calls and clone size were taken over from that table, and D and trimming were inferred from the DNA. This sample comprises 60,000 to 90,000 clones, approximately 70% of them detected only once. The ten biggest clones cover more than 7.5% of the sample.

The CDR3, from cysteine to phenylalanine, totals 11 residues. The entry retains the CDR3 DNA only, 33 bases that are in frame from base 1. In the germline V gene, CDR1 corresponds to SGHTA and CDR2 to FQGNSA. V drops 5 bases and J drops 4 bases, leaving 6 bases in between. The cohort consisted of 650 to 700 healthy bone marrow donors. All cohort members were sampled while nominally healthy, although unrecorded immune exposures were likely present. The donor tested CMV seropositive and was one of the 289 seropositive cohort members. Each donor provided a peripheral blood sample, and peripheral blood mononuclear cells were used for TCR beta sequencing. Genomic DNA was extracted from the blood cell samples with the Qiagen DNeasy Blood Extraction Kit. The full study reports these points: Across donors, most TCR sequences were observed very rarely, whereas some public TCRs were present in many individuals. For the cohort, immune exposure information was limited to CMV serostatus. A later genetic analysis associated a missense DCLRE1C variant with V-gene and J-gene trimming of TCR beta chains, and an independent cohort replicated the association. The sequencing pipeline was judged likely to have produced a cluster of highly shared sequence variants as a technical artifact. Because the 87-base-pair reads could not distinguish some IMGT-functional V segments, including TRBV6-2 and TRBV6-3, those segments were excluded. In this cohort, only TCR beta chains were sequenced, and detectable features were limited by the absence of alpha or paired-chain data. An earlier analysis of some 590 of the donors showed that most TCR beta V segments appeared in productive rearrangements either about 90% or about 30% of the time, which broadly matched IMGT annotations. A further reported finding was that TCR beta sequences accurately predicted the HLA-A and HLA-B alleles for most subjects in the first cohort. In a later genetic analysis, fewer N-insertions in productive TCRs were reported among donors in an Asian-associated ancestry cluster than the roughly 710-donor mean. A later analysis found that most CMV-associated TCR beta chains appeared HLA-restricted, with HLA associations seemingly driven largely by CMV exposure. According to the authors, the approach could potentially be generalized to other disease states and immunological phenotypes. The classifier was reported to diagnose cytomegalovirus status with high specificity and sensitivity in both the original cohort and the validation cohort. Three of the identified cytomegalovirus-associated TCR beta chains were confirmed in vitro to be specific for cytomegalovirus antigens. The presence/absence analyses assumed that sequencing depth was roughly uniform across donors, and that assumption may not be true. Assigning TCR associations to individual alleles was difficult when HLA alleles, especially DR and DQ, strongly co-occurred. Several of the top co-occurrence clusters appeared to be linked to parvovirus B19, influenza, CMV and Epstein-Barr virus, according to a later analysis. A later analysis found that TCR association rates varied across HLA loci, with DRB1 alleles showing the most associated TCRs and HLA-C alleles the fewest. The earlier analysis of about 600 of the donors excluded roughly 16 rarely observed V segments, including chromosome 9 orphons, because counts were too low. Compared with equally common non-associated chains, HLA-associated TCR beta chains in a later analysis were more clonally expanded and had lower generation probabilities. In a later analysis, about 17,000 TCR beta sequences were associated with specific HLA alleles at a false discovery rate of 0.05. A total of about 180 TCR beta chains were listed by the study as associated with cytomegalovirus. Linkage disequilibrium might explain the correlated functional status among segregating V segments, but an unknown experimental factor could not be ruled out. HLA typing was unavailable for some donors at each locus, so association tests used only the typed subset.

Points on this clone: Its binding antigen is unknown. No base-level quality is on record; no much larger clone is a single base apart.

The chain employs TRBV7-2 and TRBJ2-7; too little of a D gene remains to name it. Sequenced material: PBMCs. This sequence was found in a woman in her 50s in good health and CMV-seropositive. The CDR3: CASSELYEQYF. The DNA sequence is as follows: TGTGCCAGCAGCGAACTATACGAGCAGTACTTC.